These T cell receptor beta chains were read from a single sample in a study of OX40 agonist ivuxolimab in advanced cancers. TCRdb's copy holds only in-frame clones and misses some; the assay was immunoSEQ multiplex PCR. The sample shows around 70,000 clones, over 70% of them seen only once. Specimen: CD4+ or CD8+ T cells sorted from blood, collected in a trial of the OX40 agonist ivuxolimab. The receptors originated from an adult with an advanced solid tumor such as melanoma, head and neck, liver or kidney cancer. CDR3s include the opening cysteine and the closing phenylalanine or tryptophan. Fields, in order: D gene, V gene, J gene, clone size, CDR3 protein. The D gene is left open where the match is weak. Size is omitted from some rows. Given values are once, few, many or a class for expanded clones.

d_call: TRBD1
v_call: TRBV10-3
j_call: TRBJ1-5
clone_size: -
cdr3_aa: CAISGTGRLNQPQHF

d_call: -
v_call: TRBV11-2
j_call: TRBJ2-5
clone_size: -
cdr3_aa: CASSPGEGRYQETQYF

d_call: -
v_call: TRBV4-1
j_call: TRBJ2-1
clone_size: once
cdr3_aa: CASSQPSYSYNEQFF

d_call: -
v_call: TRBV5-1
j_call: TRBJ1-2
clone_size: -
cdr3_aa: CASSPLSPTGRGYTF

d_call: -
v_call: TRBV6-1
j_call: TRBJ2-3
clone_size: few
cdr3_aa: CASRFADTQYF

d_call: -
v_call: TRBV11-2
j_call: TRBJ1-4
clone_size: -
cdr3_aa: CASSLMGFSATNEKLFF

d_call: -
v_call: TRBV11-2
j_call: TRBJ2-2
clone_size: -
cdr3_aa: CASSLARTTGELFF

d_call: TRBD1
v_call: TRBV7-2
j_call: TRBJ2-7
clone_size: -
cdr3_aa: CASSWGQLNEQYF

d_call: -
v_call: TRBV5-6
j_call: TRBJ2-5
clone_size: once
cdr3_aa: CASSGGGQGAHQYF

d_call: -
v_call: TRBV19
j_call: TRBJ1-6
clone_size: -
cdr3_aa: CASSSFFGESENSPLHF

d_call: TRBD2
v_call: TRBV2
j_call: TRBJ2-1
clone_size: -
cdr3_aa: CASKSLTSGRGTYNEQFF

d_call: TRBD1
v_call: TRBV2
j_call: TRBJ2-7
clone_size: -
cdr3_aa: CASSRPGQGRDEQYF

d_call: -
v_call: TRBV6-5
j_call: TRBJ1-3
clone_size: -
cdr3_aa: CASSADSTGNTIYF

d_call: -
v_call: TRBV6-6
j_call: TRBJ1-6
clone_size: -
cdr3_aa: CASGRANSPLHF

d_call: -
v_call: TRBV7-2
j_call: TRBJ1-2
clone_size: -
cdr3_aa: CASSLDLNYGYTF

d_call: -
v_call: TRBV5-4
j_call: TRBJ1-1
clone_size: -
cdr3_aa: CAFQGGRGSYTEAFF